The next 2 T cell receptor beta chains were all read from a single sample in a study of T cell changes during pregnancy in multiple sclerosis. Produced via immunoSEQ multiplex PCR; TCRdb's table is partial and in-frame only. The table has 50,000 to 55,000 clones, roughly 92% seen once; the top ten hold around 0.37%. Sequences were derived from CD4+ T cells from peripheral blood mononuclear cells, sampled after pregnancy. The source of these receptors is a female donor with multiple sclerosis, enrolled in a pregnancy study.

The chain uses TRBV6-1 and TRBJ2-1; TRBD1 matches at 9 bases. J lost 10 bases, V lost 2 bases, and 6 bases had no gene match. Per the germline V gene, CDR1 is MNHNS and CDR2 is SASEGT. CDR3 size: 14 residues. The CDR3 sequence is CASSEPVGTGEQFF. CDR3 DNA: TGTGCCAGCAGTGAACCGGTAGGGACAGGGGAGCAGTTCTTC.

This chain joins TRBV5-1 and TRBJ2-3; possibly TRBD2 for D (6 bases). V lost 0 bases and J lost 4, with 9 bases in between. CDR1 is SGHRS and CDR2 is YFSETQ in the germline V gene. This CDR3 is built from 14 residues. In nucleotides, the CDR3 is TGCGCCAGCAGCTTGGGCGCGGGGCCAGATACGCAGTATTTT. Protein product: CASSLGAGPDTQYF.